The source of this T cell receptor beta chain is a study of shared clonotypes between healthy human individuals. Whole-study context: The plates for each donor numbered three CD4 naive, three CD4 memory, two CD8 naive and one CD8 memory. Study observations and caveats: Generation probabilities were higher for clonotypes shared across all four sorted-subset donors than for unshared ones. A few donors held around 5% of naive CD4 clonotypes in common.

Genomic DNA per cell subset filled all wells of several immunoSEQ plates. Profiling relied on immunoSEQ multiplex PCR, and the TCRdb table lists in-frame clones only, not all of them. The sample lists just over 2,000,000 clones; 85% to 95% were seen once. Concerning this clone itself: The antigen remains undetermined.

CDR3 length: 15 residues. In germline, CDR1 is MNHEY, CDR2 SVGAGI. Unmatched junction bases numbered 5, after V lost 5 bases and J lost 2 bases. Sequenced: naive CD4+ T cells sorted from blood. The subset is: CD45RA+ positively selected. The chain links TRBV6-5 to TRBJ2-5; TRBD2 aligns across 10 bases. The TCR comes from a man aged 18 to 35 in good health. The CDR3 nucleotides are TGTGCCAGCAGTCGGTCTAGCGGGGGACAAGAGACCCAGTACTTC. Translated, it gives CASSRSSGGQETQYF.